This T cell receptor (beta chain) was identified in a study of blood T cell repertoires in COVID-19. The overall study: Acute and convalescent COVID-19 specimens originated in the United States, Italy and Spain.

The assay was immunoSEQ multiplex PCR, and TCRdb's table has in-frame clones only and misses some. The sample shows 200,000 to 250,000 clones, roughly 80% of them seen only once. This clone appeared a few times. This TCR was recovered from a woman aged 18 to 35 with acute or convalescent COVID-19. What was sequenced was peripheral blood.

The CDR3 sequence: CASSPEDSEQFF. The CDR3 DNA follows: TGTGCCAGCAGCCCCGAAGATAGTGAGCAGTTCTTC. The genes are TRBV4-2 and TRBJ2-1; D unclear. Germline assignment: CDR1 LGHNA and CDR2 YNFKEQ. V was trimmed by 4 bases and J by 9 bases, leaving 10 bases between them. This CDR3 comprises 12 residues.